A single sample gave rise to the 30 T cell receptor beta chains below, sequenced in a study of T-cell reconstitution after alpha-beta-depleted transplantation in children. For TCRbeta, the library was prepared with unique molecular identifiers. TCRdb reanalysed the PCR reads using MiXCR and keeps one entry per CDR3 protein. The repertoire includes 500,000 to 750,000 distinct CDR3 sequences, 10% to 15% of them detected once, and about 2% sits in the top ten. Sequencing used PBMCs, mostly from graft donor cells, obtained 360 days after TCRalphabeta/CD19-depleted stem cell transplant. The receptor set was obtained from a male patient younger than 18 who had a stem cell transplant for acute myeloid leukemia, so the T cells may come from the graft donor.

The J gene is TRBJ1-3, the V gene TRBV20-1; D perhaps matches TRBD1 (5 bases). This CDR3 is 14 amino acids long. Germline CDR1 is DFQATT and CDR2 is SNEGSKA (reference sequence). V dropped 0 bases and J dropped 8 bases, with 14 bases sitting between them. CDR3 residues: CSARDKGFRDTIYF. For the CDR3, the DNA is TGCAGTGCTAGAGATAAAGGCTTCAGGGACACCATATATTTT.

This clonotype was counted a few times. The chain couples TRBV27 to TRBJ2-7; 9 nucleotides line up with TRBD2. This CDR3 has 15 residues. The germline gives CDR1 MNHEY, CDR2 SMNVEV (reference sequence). With 4 bases clipped from V and 6 bases from J, the junction kept 10 bases outside the gene matches. CDR3: CASSSLGGRAGEQYF. For the CDR3, the DNA is TGTGCCAGCAGTTCCCTTGGCGGGAGGGCCGGCGAGCAGTACTTC.

This clonotype was picked up many times. CDR3 nucleotide sequence: TGTGCCAGCAGGAGAGGGACTAGCGGGAGTAAGAGCAATGAGCAGTTCTTC. Translated: CASRRGTSGSKSNEQFF. The chain recombines TRBV12-3 or TRBV12-4 with TRBJ2-1; the match to TRBD2 covers 14 bases. V was pared by 6 bases and J by 6 bases, with 10 bases of the junction left unmatched. CDR3 length: 17 amino acids.

The rearrangement links TRBV28 to TRBJ1-2, with D unresolved. The germline CDR1 and CDR2 sequences are MDHEN and SYDVKM. The ends were cut back, 3 bases at V and 2 bases at J, with 16 bases in the middle. The CDR3 is made up of 16 amino acids. CDR3 coding DNA: TGTGCCAGCAGTTTTAGCCCTCCGACTCCAAACTATGGCTACACCTTC. Protein sequence: CASSFSPPTPNYGYTF.

This clonotype appeared a few times. The chain couples TRBV7-2 to TRBJ2-3; 7 nucleotides agree with TRBD2. The V gene end was trimmed by 3 bases and the J gene end by 2 bases; junction bases not matched to a gene: 11. Looked up from germline, CDR1 is SGHTA and CDR2 is FQGNSA. This CDR3 contains 17 residues. In nucleotides, the CDR3 is TGTGCCAGCAGCTTCCCCTCCAGCGGGGTGTCCACAGATACGCAGTATTTT. Protein product: CASSFPSSGVSTDTQYF.

This clonotype was seen repeatedly, ten times or more. This sequence joins TRBV9 and TRBJ2-5; no firm D call. Germline V gene lookup returns CDR1 SGDLS and CDR2 YYNGEE. Trimming took 4 bases from V and 5 from J, leaving 9 bases between them. This CDR3 spans 12 amino acids. CDR3 amino acids: CASSSLEETQYF. DNA of the CDR3: TGTGCCAGCAGCTCTCTAGAGGAGACCCAGTACTTC.

This clonotype was counted many times. The rearrangement links TRBV4-2 to TRBJ1-2, with D uncertain. This CDR3 has 14 amino acids. In germline, CDR1 is LGHNA, CDR2 YNFKEQ. The V gene lost 0 bases and the J gene lost 8 bases, with 13 bases spanning the gap. CDR3 amino acids: CASSQDTRSEGYTF. The CDR3 bases are TGTGCCAGCAGCCAAGATACCAGGAGTGAGGGCTACACCTTC.

This clonotype was counted many times. The V and J genes are TRBV6-1 and TRBJ2-5; D might be TRBD2 (5 bases). This CDR3 comprises 15 residues. Germline CDR1 MNHNS, CDR2 SASEGT. Trimming pared 4 bases from V and 2 bases from J, leaving 14 bases between. The CDR3 nucleotides read TGTGCCAGCAGTGGATCGGGTGGGAGACAAGAGACCCAGTACTTC. Translation gives CASSGSGGRQETQYF.

This sequence joins TRBV19 and TRBJ2-7; weak D call: TRBD2 (6 bases). The V and J ends lost 6 bases and 0 bases respectively, with 21 bases between them. The CDR3 consists of 17 residues. Germline-derived CDR1 and CDR2 are LNHDA and SQIVND (reference sequence). Here the CDR3 DNA reads TGTGCCAGTAGGGGACTGGGGAGATCAAGGAGCTCCTACGAGCAGTACTTC. It translates to CASRGLGRSRSSYEQYF.

This chain links TRBV7-8 with TRBJ2-5; 7 bases agree with TRBD2. V lost 3 bases to trimming and J lost 5 bases; unmatched junction nucleotides: 12. The CDR3 sequence is 16 residues long. In germline, CDR1 is SGHVS, CDR2 FQNEAQ. The CDR3 nucleotides are TGTGCCAGCAGCTTTAGTAGCGGGCCTAACCGGGAGACCCAGTACTTC. Amino acid sequence: CASSFSSGPNRETQYF. The variable domain in full, with the rest retrieved from reference TRBV7-8 and TRBJ2-5, is GAGVSQSPRYKVAKRGQDVALRCDPISGHVSLFWYQQALGQGPEFLTYFQNEAQLDKSGLPSDRFFAERPEGSVSTLKIQRTQQEDSAVYLCASSFSSGPNRETQYFGPGTRLLVL.

This clonotype was seen more than once but under ten times. The rearrangement uses TRBV28 and TRBJ2-7; 7 bases match TRBD2. Germline values: CDR1 MDHEN, CDR2 SYDVKM. CDR3 size: 15 residues. J was trimmed by 3 bases and V by 4 bases; bases with no gene match: 9. The CDR3 sequence: CASSSGLPGGYEQYF. CDR3 in DNA: TGTGCCAGCAGTTCCGGACTACCGGGGGGCTACGAGCAGTACTTC.

This clonotype was picked up many times. The rearrangement links TRBV6-5 to TRBJ2-7, with D possibly being TRBD2 (5 bases). The CDR3 contains 14 residues. Trimming removed 7 bases at V and 6 bases at J, with 19 bases between. Per the germline V gene, CDR1 is MNHEY and CDR2 is SVGAGI. This CDR3 is CASNQRGSSGEQYF. The CDR3 DNA sequence: TGTGCCAGCAACCAACGGGGTAGTTCGGGCGAGCAGTACTTC.

This clonotype was observed many times. CDR3 protein: CASSQQGSNQPQHF. CDR3 nucleotide sequence: TGTGCCAGCAGCCAACAGGGTAGCAATCAGCCCCAGCATTTT. The chain couples TRBV11-2 to TRBJ1-5; tentatively, D is TRBD1 (6 bases). Germline V gene sequence: CDR1 SGHAT, CDR2 FQNNGV. CDR3 length: 14 residues. Trimming pared 5 bases from V and 0 bases from J, leaving 8 bases between. The whole variable domain, remainder taken from reference TRBV11-2 and TRBJ1-5, is EAGVAQSPRYKIIEKRQSVAFWCNPISGHATLYWYQQILGQGPKLLIQFQNNGVVDDSQLPKDRFSAERLKGVDSTLKIQPAKLEDSAVYLCASSQQGSNQPQHFGDGTRLSIL.

In the case of this clonotype: A much larger clonotype is one base distant, so this may be a read error. The J gene is TRBJ2-7, the V gene TRBV2; D tentatively fits TRBD1 or TRBD2 (7 bases each). This CDR3 contains 13 residues. V was cut by 1 base and J by 7 bases, with 11 bases left in between. Germline V gives CDR1 SNHLY, CDR2 FYNNEI. In nucleotides, the CDR3 is TGTGCCAGCAGTGAAGGCAGGGGGGGTGAGCAGTACTTC. Translation gives CASSEGRGGEQYF.

About this clonotype: As the CDR3 is not closed by the conserved phenylalanine or tryptophan, this likely results from a read error. This chain connects TRBV4-3 to TRBJ2-7; 10 bases map to TRBD2. Germline V gene sequence: CDR1 LGHNA, CDR2 YSLEER. The CDR3 has 16 amino acids. Trimming at V came to 0 bases and at J to 0 bases, leaving 2 bases not matched to a gene. CDR3: CASSQEAGGTSYEQYY. DNA for the CDR3: TGCGCCAGCAGCCAAGAAGCGGGAGGGACCTCCTACGAGCAGTACTAC.

This clonotype was seen at least ten times. The CDR3 DNA follows: TGTGCCAGCAGCCACAGTGGCGTATATAGCAATCAGCCCCAGCATTTT. It is translated as CASSHSGVYSNQPQHF. The V gene is TRBV28, the J gene TRBJ1-5, with no clear D. Trimming left V 6 bases short and J 0 bases short, with 15 bases between. Germline assignment: CDR1 MDHEN and CDR2 SYDVKM. The CDR3 is made up of 16 amino acids.

This clonotype was picked up a small number of times. This chain connects TRBV14 to TRBJ2-2, with D perhaps TRBD2 (6 bases). Trimming left V 2 bases short and J 1 base short, with 20 bases between. The CDR3 is 19 amino acids. Looked up from germline, CDR1 is SGHDN and CDR2 is FVKESK. CDR3 bases: TGTGCCAGCAGCCAAAGATCGGTGACTAGAGGGAGGAACACCGGGGAGCTGTTTTTT. It specifies CASSQRSVTRGRNTGELFF.

The V gene is TRBV18, the J gene TRBJ2-2, with D perhaps matching TRBD1 (6 bases). The V and J ends lost 3 bases and 0 bases respectively, with 11 bases between them. This CDR3 is built from 16 residues. Germline CDR1 reads KGHSH; CDR2 reads LQKENI. CDR3 protein: CASSPSTGSNTGELFF. CDR3 in DNA: TGTGCCAGCTCACCGTCGACAGGATCGAACACCGGGGAGCTGTTTTTT.

This chain connects TRBV7-2 to TRBJ2-1, with 9 bases fitting TRBD2. The V and J ends lost 1 base and 5 bases, in that order; junction bases with no gene match: 3. The germline CDR1 and CDR2 sequences are SGHTA and FQGNSA. The CDR3 spans 15 residues. The chain's CDR3 is CASSLGGLANNEQFF. DNA of the CDR3: TGTGCCAGCAGCTTAGGGGGACTAGCAAACAATGAGCAGTTCTTC.

This clonotype has just a few counts. This chain joins TRBV20-1 and TRBJ2-1; 14 nucleotides match TRBD2. V dropped 0 bases and J dropped 7; count of bases not matched to a gene: 8. Germline CDR1 reads DFQATT; CDR2 reads SNEGSKA (reference sequence). The CDR3 has 17 residues. In DNA form, the CDR3 reads TGCAGTGCTAGAGATCTCCGACTAGCGGGAGGGAGGAATGAGCAGTTCTTC. This gives the protein CSARDLRLAGGRNEQFF.

This clonotype was seen a handful of times. The chain joins TRBV12-3 or TRBV12-4 to TRBJ1-3; no clear D gene. Trimming pared 4 bases from V and 0 bases from J, leaving 7 bases between. The CDR3 sequence is 14 residues long. CDR3 in amino acids: CASSYGYSGNTIYF. CDR3 in DNA: TGTGCCAGCAGTTATGGGTACTCTGGAAACACCATATATTTT.

CDR3 sequence (DNA): TGTGCCAGCAGCGTAGGGGTAGGGGGAGCCTACGAGCAGTACTTC. Protein product: CASSVGVGGAYEQYF. V and J are TRBV9 and TRBJ2-7; a weak D match, TRBD1 (6 bases). Between the trimmed V and J ends, which lost 0 bases and 2 bases, there was a span of 12 bases. Germline V gene lookup returns CDR1 SGDLS and CDR2 YYNGEE. The CDR3 is made up of 15 amino acids.

This clonotype was observed a handful of times. The rearrangement uses TRBV7-9 and TRBJ2-1; D gene unclear. The length of the CDR3 is 14 residues. The germline V gene has CDR1 SEHNR and CDR2 FQNEAQ (reference sequence). V was cut by 3 bases and J by 5 bases, with 11 bases left in between. In DNA, the CDR3 is TGTGCCAGCAGCTTGTTGAGGACCGACAATGAGCAGTTCTTC. It is translated as CASSLLRTDNEQFF.

This clonotype has a handful of counts. The chain couples TRBV4-3 to TRBJ2-1; D is perhaps TRBD2 (6 bases). V was clipped by 4 bases and J by 8 bases, with 18 bases between them. Germline V gives CDR1 LGHNA, CDR2 YSLEER. This CDR3 is built from 15 residues. The CDR3 DNA reads TGCGCCAGCAGCCTCGGCGGCGGGATCCCCCATGAGCAGTTCTTC. This translates into CASSLGGGIPHEQFF.

The chain carries TRBV29-1 and TRBJ1-1; the D is unclear. CDR1 and CDR2 (germline): SQVTM, ANQGSEA. The CDR3 loop spans 12 amino acids. V was cut by 7 bases and J by 2 bases, with 11 bases left in between. The CDR3 nucleotides read TGCAGCGCCCAAGTAACTAACACTGAAGCTTTCTTT. Amino acid sequence: CSAQVTNTEAFF.

This clonotype was recorded many times. The genes are TRBV20-1 and TRBJ2-1; D not certain. V gave up 0 bases and J gave up 10 bases, with 7 bases separating them. The V gene's germline CDR1 is DFQATT and CDR2 SNEGSKA (reference sequence). The length of the CDR3 is 11 residues. The CDR3 reads CSARDLREQFF. The CDR3 DNA is TGCAGTGCTAGAGATCTTCGGGAGCAGTTCTTC.

V usage is TRBV6-1 and J usage is TRBJ1-6; 7 nucleotides match TRBD1. Looked up from germline, CDR1 is MNHNS and CDR2 is SASEGT. V lost 5 bases, J lost 6 bases, and 4 bases stayed unmatched. This CDR3 is built from 14 residues. This chain's CDR3 is CASSPTGVNSPLHF. CDR3 DNA sequence: TGTGCCAGCAGTCCTACAGGGGTTAATTCACCCCTCCACTTT.

This clonotype appeared a few times. The CDR3 loop is CASSLGQGRNTEAFF. As DNA, the CDR3 is TGCGCCAGCAGCTTGGGACAGGGCCGGAACACTGAAGCTTTCTTT. The rearrangement joins TRBV5-1 to TRBJ1-1, with TRBD1 matching 7 bases. The CDR3 has 15 residues. Germline lookup yields CDR1 SGHRS and CDR2 YFSETQ. The ends lost 0 bases at V and 1 base at J; junction bases unmatched: 3.

The CDR3 nucleotides are TGCAGTGCTACGGACGGGCGTGAGCAGTTCTTC. Amino acids: CSATDGREQFF. The V call is TRBV20-1, the J call TRBJ2-1; D uncertain. CDR1 DFQATT and CDR2 SNEGSKA come from the germline V gene (reference sequence). The CDR3 covers 11 residues. Trimming cost V 4 bases and J 9 bases, with 10 bases left between them.

The J gene is TRBJ2-3, the V gene TRBV10-3; TRBD1 agrees at 8 bases. CDR1 is ENHRY, CDR2 SYGVKD, per germline. This CDR3 is built from 19 residues. The V and J ends lost 3 bases and 1 base, in that order; junction bases with no gene match: 15. DNA of the CDR3: TGTGCCATCAGTGAAATTCTGGACAGGGTGCGTAAGGGCACAGATACGCAGTATTTT. This translates into CAISEILDRVRKGTDTQYF.